This T cell receptor beta chain was observed in a study of blood T cell repertoires in COVID-19. Overall study: Acute and convalescent COVID-19 specimens originated in the United States, Italy and Spain. T cells, B-cell-depleted T cells, or PBMCs supplied cDNA or gDNA.

Authors' methods: How many nucleated cells were present was estimated from reference gene primer amplification. Here immunoSEQ multiplex PCR was the method, and the copy in TCRdb shows in-frame clones only, minus some. That table supplies the V and J calls and clone size; D and trimming were determined from the DNA. The repertoire holds 95,000 to 100,000 clones, with roughly nine tenths as singletons. The CDR3 is 14 residues long. The V segment lost 4 bases and the J segment 4 bases; nucleotides outside the gene matches: 5. Per the germline V gene, CDR1 is SGHRS and CDR2 is YFSETQ. J is TRBJ2-5 and V is TRBV5-1, with 9 bases that match TRBD1. Sequenced: peripheral blood. This sequence was found in a man aged 45-65 years with acute or convalescent COVID-19. CDR3 residues: CASSLGDRAETQYF. As DNA, the CDR3 is TGCGCCAGCAGCCTTGGGGACAGGGCAGAGACCCAGTACTTC.